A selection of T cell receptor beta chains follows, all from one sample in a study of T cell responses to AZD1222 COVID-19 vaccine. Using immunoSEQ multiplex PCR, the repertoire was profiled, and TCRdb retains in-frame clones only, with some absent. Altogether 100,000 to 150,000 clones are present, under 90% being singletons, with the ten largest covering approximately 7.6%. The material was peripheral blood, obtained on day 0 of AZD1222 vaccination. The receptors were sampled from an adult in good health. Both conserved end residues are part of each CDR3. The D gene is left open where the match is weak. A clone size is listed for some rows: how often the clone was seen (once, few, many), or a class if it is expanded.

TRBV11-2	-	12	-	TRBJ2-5	TGTGCCAGCAGCTTAGACAGAGAGACCCAGTACTTC	CASSLDRETQYF
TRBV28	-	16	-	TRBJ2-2	TGTGCCAGCACCATCCTCGTGGGGGGGGCAATCGGGGAGCTGTTTTTT	CASTILVGGAIGELFF
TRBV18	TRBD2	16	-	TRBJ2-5	TGTGCCAGCTCATACGGACTAGCGGGAGATGGGGAGACCCAGTACTTC	CASSYGLAGDGETQYF
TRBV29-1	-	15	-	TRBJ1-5	TGCAGCGCCTCAGACGGTATGTTGGGCAATCAGCCCCAGCATTTT	CSASDGMLGNQPQHF
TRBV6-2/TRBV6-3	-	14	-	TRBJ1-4	TGTGCCAGCAGTTACCCTCCAACTAATGAAAAACTGTTTTTT	CASSYPPTNEKLFF
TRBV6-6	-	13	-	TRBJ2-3	TGTGCCAGCTCGAGCAGAGCGTCAGATACGCAGTATTTT	CASSSRASDTQYF
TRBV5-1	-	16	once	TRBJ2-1	TGCGCCAGCAGCTTGGGTTTCTCGACGGGGTACAATGAGCAGTTCTTC	CASSLGFSTGYNEQFF
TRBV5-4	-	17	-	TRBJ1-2	TGTGCCAGCAGCGTCCTGGGGGGACAAACCATCGTTTTCGACTACACCTTC	CASSVLGGQTIVFDYTF
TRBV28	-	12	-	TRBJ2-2	TGTGCCAGCAGTCCTACGACCGGGGAGCTGTTTTTT	CASSPTTGELFF
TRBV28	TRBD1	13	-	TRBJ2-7	TGTGCCAGCAGCCCAGGGGGCCGCTACGAGCAGTACTTC	CASSPGGRYEQYF
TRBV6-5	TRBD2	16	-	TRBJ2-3	TGTGCCAGCAGTTCGGAGACTAGCGCGCGCACAGATACGCAGTATTTT	CASSSETSARTDTQYF
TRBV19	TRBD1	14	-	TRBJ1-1	TGTGCCAGTAGTATAAGGGGACAGGGGAGTGAAGCTTTCTTT	CASSIRGQGSEAFF
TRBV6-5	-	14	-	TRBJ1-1	TGTGCCAGCAGTACCGCCGGACACCTCACTGAAGCTTTCTTT	CASSTAGHLTEAFF
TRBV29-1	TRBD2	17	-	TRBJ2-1	TGCAGCGTTGACCCCCAGGGCGGGAGCCCTTCCTACAATGAGCAGTTCTTC	CSVDPQGGSPSYNEQFF
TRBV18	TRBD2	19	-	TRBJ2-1	TGTGCCAGCTCACCCCCCGGACTAGCGGGGGGAGGGTCCTACAATGAGCAGTTCTTC	CASSPPGLAGGGSYNEQFF
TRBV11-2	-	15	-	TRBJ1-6	TGTGCCAGCAGCTCCCGACAGGCGATTAATTCACCCCTCCACTTT	CASSSRQAINSPLHF
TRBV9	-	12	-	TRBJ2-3	TGTGCCAGCAGCGTAGATTCAGATACGCAGTATTTT	CASSVDSDTQYF
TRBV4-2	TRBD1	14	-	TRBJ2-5	TGTGCCAGCAGCCCAGGGACAGCCCAAGAGACCCAGTACTTC	CASSPGTAQETQYF
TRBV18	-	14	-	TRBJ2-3	TGTGCCAGCTCACCAGGGGCCCCGAGAGGTACGCAGTATTTT	CASSPGAPRGTQYF
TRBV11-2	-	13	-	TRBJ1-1	TGTGCCAGCAGCTACCTAGTTGGGACTGAAGCTTTCTTT	CASSYLVGTEAFF
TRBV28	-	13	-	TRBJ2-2	TGTGCCAGCAGTTCACTAGTCACCGGGGAGCTGTTTTTT	CASSSLVTGELFF
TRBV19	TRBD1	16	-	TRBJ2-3	TGTGCCAGTAGTCCACCGGACAGGGGGCTTTGGGATACGCAGTATTTT	CASSPPDRGLWDTQYF
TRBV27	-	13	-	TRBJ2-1	TGTGCCAGCAGTTCATCAGGGTTCAATGAGCAGTTCTTC	CASSSSGFNEQFF
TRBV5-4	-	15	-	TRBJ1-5	TGTGCCAGCAGCTTTACCGGGACGGTCAATCAGCCCCAGCATTTT	CASSFTGTVNQPQHF
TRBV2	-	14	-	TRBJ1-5	TGTGCCAGCAGTTACACAAGTTCGTTGCAGCCCCAGCATTTT	CASSYTSSLQPQHF
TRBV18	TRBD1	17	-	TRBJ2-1	TGTGCCAGCTCACCACAGTGGGGGACAGCTTTTCGTAATGAGCAGTTCTTC	CASSPQWGTAFRNEQFF
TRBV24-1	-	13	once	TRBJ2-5	TGTGCCACCAGTGATTTCTGGGGAGAGACCCAGTACTTC	CATSDFWGETQYF
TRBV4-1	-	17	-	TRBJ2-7	TGCGCCAGCAGCCAAGATGCCAGTCACCAATTCGGCTACGAGCAGTACTTC	CASSQDASHQFGYEQYF
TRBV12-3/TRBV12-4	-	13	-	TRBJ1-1	TGTGCCAGCAGTCCGACGGACCACACTGAAGCTTTCTTT	CASSPTDHTEAFF
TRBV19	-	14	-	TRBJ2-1	TGTGCCAGTACTCCCAGGGGGGGCGGAGGTGAGCAGTTCTTC	CASTPRGGGGEQFF
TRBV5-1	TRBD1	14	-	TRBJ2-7	TGCGCCAGCAGCCCCGGGACAGGGCGTCTCGAGCAGTACTTC	CASSPGTGRLEQYF
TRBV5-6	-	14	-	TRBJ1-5	TGTGCCAGCAGCTTGGTTGGAAGCAATCAGCCCCAGCATTTT	CASSLVGSNQPQHF
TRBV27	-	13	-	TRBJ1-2	TGTGCCAGCACTCGGCCCGGGAACTATGGCTACACCTTC	CASTRPGNYGYTF
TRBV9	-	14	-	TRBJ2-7	TGTGCCAGCAGCCCCCGGGGGCAGGGCTACGAGCAGTACTTC	CASSPRGQGYEQYF
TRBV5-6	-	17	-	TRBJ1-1	TGTGCCAGCAGCGTTGAGGGGTTCGGAGAGGGGAACACTGAAGCTTTCTTT	CASSVEGFGEGNTEAFF